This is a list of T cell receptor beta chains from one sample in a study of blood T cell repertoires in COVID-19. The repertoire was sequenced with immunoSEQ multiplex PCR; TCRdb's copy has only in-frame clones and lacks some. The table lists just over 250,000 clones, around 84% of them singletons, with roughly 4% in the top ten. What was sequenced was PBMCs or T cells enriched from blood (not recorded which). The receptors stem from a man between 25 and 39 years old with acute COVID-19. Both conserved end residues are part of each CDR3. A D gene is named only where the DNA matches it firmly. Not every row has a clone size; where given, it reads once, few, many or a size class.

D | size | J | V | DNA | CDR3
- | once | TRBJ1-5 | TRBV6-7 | TGTGCCAGCAGTTACTCGTCGGGTCAGCCCCAGCATTTT | CASSYSSGQPQHF
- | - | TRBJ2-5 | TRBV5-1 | TGCGCCAGCAGCTTTTTGCCGGGAGAACAAGAGACCCAGTACTTC | CASSFLPGEQETQYF
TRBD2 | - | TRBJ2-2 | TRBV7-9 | TGTGCCAGCAAAAAGCGGGAGAACACCGGGGAGCTGTTTTTT | CASKKRENTGELFF
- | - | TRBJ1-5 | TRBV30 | TGTGCCTGGAATGGAGGGGTCGGCAATCAGCCCCAGCATTTT | CAWNGGVGNQPQHF
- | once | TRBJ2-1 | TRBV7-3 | TGTGCCAGCAGCTTAAGTTTCCGGGGTAGTCCCTACAATGAGCAGTTCTTC | CASSLSFRGSPYNEQFF
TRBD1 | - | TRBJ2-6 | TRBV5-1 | TGTGCCAGCAGCTTTTTGGGGACAGGGGCCTCTGGGGCCAACGTCCTGACTTTC | CASSFLGTGASGANVLTF
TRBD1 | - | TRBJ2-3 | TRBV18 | TGTGCCAGCTCACCGTCTCAGGGGGTAGCAGATACGCAGTATTTT | CASSPSQGVADTQYF
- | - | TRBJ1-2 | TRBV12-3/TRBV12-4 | TGTGCCAGCAGTAGATCAGGGTTCGGCTACACCTTC | CASSRSGFGYTF
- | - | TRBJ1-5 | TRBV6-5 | TGTGCCAGCAGTTACGGGGGGGGAGATCAGCCCCAGCATTTT | CASSYGGGDQPQHF
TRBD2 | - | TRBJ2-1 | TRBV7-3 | TGTGCCAGCAGCCAGACTAGCGGGCCGGATGAGCAGTTCTTC | CASSQTSGPDEQFF